These 3 T cell receptor beta chains share one sample of origin, sequenced in a study of T cells in Graves' hyperthyroidism and ophthalmopathy. Amplification of TCR beta CDR3 regions used RNA as the template. The TCR CDR3 first-round RT-PCR relied on the HTBI primer set. MiXCR was run by TCRdb on the multiplex PCR reads, yielding one entry per CDR3 protein. The table includes approximately 400,000 distinct CDR3 sequences, roughly 15% detected once. Material for sequencing was blood. The source is a woman aged 25 to 39 with Graves' ophthalmopathy.

This clonotype was seen only a few times. In DNA form, the CDR3 reads TGTGCCAGCAGCGTAGAGGGACAGGGGGGATCACCCCTCCACTTT. Translation: CASSVEGQGGSPLHF. This chain uses TRBV9 with TRBJ1-6; TRBD1 aligns across 11 bases. With 0 bases clipped from V and 10 bases from J, the junction kept 3 bases outside the gene matches. The CDR3 is 15 amino acids. Germline V gene lookup returns CDR1 SGDLS and CDR2 YYNGEE.

At least ten counts were recorded for this clonotype. This chain uses TRBV3-1 with TRBJ1-2; 7 bases line up with TRBD1. With V trimmed by 0 bases and J by 5 bases, 3 bases remained unmatched. Germline V gene lookup returns CDR1 LGHDT and CDR2 YNNKEL (reference sequence). This CDR3 is built from 14 residues. CDR3: CASSQEGGDYGYTF. The CDR3, as DNA: TGTGCCAGCAGCCAAGAAGGGGGCGATTATGGCTACACCTTC.

This clonotype has more than one count but fewer than ten. The rearrangement uses TRBV20-1 and TRBJ2-5; D gene uncertain. V gave up 3 bases and J gave up 5 bases, with 10 bases separating them. The CDR3 runs to 12 residues. From germline, CDR1 is DFQATT and CDR2 SNEGSKA (reference sequence). The CDR3 region has the DNA TGCAGTGCTAGTTCTGATCTGGAGACCCAGTACTTC. The encoded protein is CSASSDLETQYF.